The 32 T cell receptor beta chains below come from one sample, sequenced in a study of control samples from healthy donors and cancer patients. Generated by immunoSEQ multiplex PCR, the TCRdb table keeps only in-frame clones and is missing some. This sample has 40,000 to 55,000 clones; approximately 89% occur once, and the top ten carry 1.6%. The sequenced sample consisted of PBMCs. Source of these receptors: a man aged 40-55 years with colorectal cancer.

This clone was recorded once. The chain carries TRBV15 and TRBJ1-2; 8 bases agree with TRBD1. The CDR3 contains 16 residues. Germline V lookup: CDR1 LNHNV, CDR2 YYDKDF (reference sequence). Trimming at V came to 2 bases and at J to 2 bases, leaving 7 bases not matched to a gene. The CDR3 nucleotides read TGTGCCACCAGCAGACCGAACAGGGGGATAAACTATGGCTACACCTTC. Its translation: CATSRPNRGINYGYTF. Complete variable domain (other parts from reference TRBV15 and TRBJ1-2): DAMVIQNPRYQVTQFGKPVTLSCSQTLNHNVMYWYQQKSSQAPKLLFHYYDKDFNNEADTPDNFQSRRPNTSFCFLDIRSPGLGDTAMYLCATSRPNRGINYGYTFGSGTRLTVV.

This chain connects TRBV7-9 to TRBJ2-3, with 9 bases that match TRBD2. CDR1 is SEHNR and CDR2 is FQNEAQ in the germline V gene (reference sequence). J lost 1 base, V lost 1 base, and 9 bases had no gene match. The CDR3 is 18 residues long. The CDR3 spells CASSLERAGGPRTDTQYF. The CDR3 bases are TGTGCCAGCAGCTTAGAACGCGCGGGAGGGCCTCGCACAGATACGCAGTATTTT.

The chain is built from TRBV20-1 and TRBJ1-3; D ambiguous. Trimming cost V 3 bases and J 9 bases, with 12 bases left between them. The length of the CDR3 is 12 residues. Germline V gene sequence: CDR1 DFQATT, CDR2 SNEGSKA (reference sequence). The CDR3 DNA reads TGCAGTGCTAGTATAACGGGTGGCACCATATATTTT. Its translation is CSASITGGTIYF.

V usage is TRBV27 and J usage is TRBJ1-5, with D unresolved. Germline CDR1 and CDR2: MNHEY and SMNVEV (reference sequence). Trimming stripped 6 bases from V and 6 bases from J, with 9 bases between. The CDR3 extends over 12 amino acids. The CDR3 coding sequence is TGTGCCAGCAGCCGAGGAGGTCAGCCCCAGCATTTT. This codes for CASSRGGQPQHF.

The chain joins TRBV7-8 to TRBJ2-3; 16 nucleotides agree with TRBD2. CDR1 is SGHVS and CDR2 is FQNEAQ in the germline V gene. V dropped 5 bases and J dropped 7; count of bases not matched to a gene: 6. The CDR3 runs to 16 residues. CDR3: CASSPGLAGGGNTQYF. The DNA for the CDR3 is TGTGCCAGCAGCCCGGGACTAGCGGGAGGGGGAAATACGCAGTATTTT.

The chain has TRBV6-1 and TRBJ1-6, with 10 bases lining up with TRBD1. Germline V lookup: CDR1 MNHNS, CDR2 SASEGT. The CDR3 consists of 17 residues. V was pared by 3 bases and J by 6 bases, with 8 bases of the junction left unmatched. CDR3 DNA sequence: TGTGCCAGCAGTGACCCTTTTCGACAGGGGGCTAATTCACCCCTCCACTTT. This translates into CASSDPFRQGANSPLHF.

The V call is TRBV7-2, the J call TRBJ1-1, with unresolved D. Deletions cut 4 bases from V and 1 base from J, with 10 bases between. The length of the CDR3 is 14 residues. CDR1 and CDR2 from the germline V gene are SGHTA and FQGNSA. The DNA of the CDR3 is TGTGCCAGCAGCTATCAGGAGGGGAACACTGAAGCTTTCTTT. This sequence encodes CASSYQEGNTEAFF.

This clone was counted once. The genes are TRBV12-3 or TRBV12-4 and TRBJ1-1; D may be TRBD1 (5 bases). This CDR3 is 11 amino acids long. V was cut by 8 bases and J by 4 bases, with 8 bases left in between. CDR3 residues: CASAGSTEAFF. CDR3 sequence (DNA): TGTGCCAGCGCAGGGAGCACTGAAGCTTTCTTT.

The chain is built from TRBV6-6 and TRBJ2-1; 16 nucleotides line up with TRBD2. Per the germline V gene, CDR1 is MNHNY and CDR2 is SVGAGI (reference sequence). The CDR3 has 18 residues. With V trimmed by 5 bases and J by 1 base, 5 bases remained unmatched. CDR3 residues: CASSPGTSGRGSYNEQFF. The CDR3 nucleotides read TGTGCCAGCAGTCCAGGGACTAGCGGGAGGGGTTCCTACAATGAGCAGTTCTTC.

The J gene is TRBJ2-2, the V gene TRBV5-1; D is undetermined. The CDR3 loop spans 16 amino acids. V was cut by 0 bases and J by 0 bases, with 9 bases left in between. The germline V gene encodes CDR1 SGHRS and CDR2 YFSETQ. The CDR3 DNA is TGCGCCAGCAGCTTGGCCACGAACACGAACACCGGGGAGCTGTTTTTT. It yields the protein CASSLATNTNTGELFF.

This sequence joins TRBV2 and TRBJ2-1, with D uncertain. Per the germline V gene, CDR1 is SNHLY and CDR2 is FYNNEI. With 8 bases removed from V and 3 bases from J, the gap between germline ends came to 20 bases. This CDR3 contains 16 residues. Here the CDR3 reads CASEHGLGMGYNEQFF. CDR3 DNA sequence: TGTGCCAGCGAACACGGTCTGGGTATGGGCTACAATGAGCAGTTCTTC.

The gene calls are TRBV27 and TRBJ2-1; 11 nucleotides agree with TRBD2. Losses at the gene ends were 5 bases for V and 4 bases for J; bases not matched to a gene: 4. Germline CDR1 and CDR2: MNHEY and SMNVEV (reference sequence). The CDR3 runs 15 residues. The CDR3 DNA sequence: TGTGCCAGCAGTCACGGGACTAGCGGTTACAATGAGCAGTTCTTC. This gives the protein CASSHGTSGYNEQFF.

The chain is built from TRBV4-3 and TRBJ2-1; D might be TRBD1 or TRBD2, each matching 5 bases. With 0 bases removed from V and 9 bases from J, the gap between germline ends came to 18 bases. From germline, CDR1 is LGHNA and CDR2 YSLEER. The CDR3 has 16 amino acids. CDR3 amino acids: CASSQDLGTQWGEQFF. The CDR3 DNA follows: TGCGCCAGCAGCCAAGATCTCGGGACCCAGTGGGGTGAGCAGTTCTTC.

This clone was seen only a few times. V usage is TRBV6-5 and J usage is TRBJ2-3; D call uncertain. CDR1 MNHEY and CDR2 SVGAGI come from the germline V gene. Trimming took 0 bases from V and 0 from J, leaving 7 bases between them. The CDR3 has 15 residues. CDR3: CASSYSWGSTDTQYF. The DNA of the CDR3 is TGTGCCAGCAGTTACTCCTGGGGTAGCACAGATACGCAGTATTTT.

V gene TRBV27 combines with J gene TRBJ2-1, with 8 bases identical to TRBD1. The ends lost 9 bases at V and 7 bases at J; junction bases unmatched: 8. CDR1 and CDR2 from the germline V gene are MNHEY and SMNVEV (reference sequence). This CDR3 is built from 13 residues. The CDR3 loop is CASRQGTENEQFF. DNA for the CDR3: TGTGCCAGTCGACAGGGGACGGAAAATGAGCAGTTCTTC.

This clone was seen more than once but under ten times. The chain joins TRBV27 to TRBJ1-6; possibly TRBD1 for D (6 bases). Germline-derived CDR1 and CDR2 are MNHEY and SMNVEV (reference sequence). This CDR3 comprises 14 residues. V lost 3 bases, J lost 14 bases, and 17 bases lay in between. The CDR3: CASSFLPQGNTLHF. In nucleotides, the CDR3 is TGTGCCAGCAGTTTCCTTCCACAGGGTAACACCCTCCACTTT.

The chain couples TRBV7-2 to TRBJ1-2; D is undetermined. With 3 bases removed from V and 0 bases from J, the gap between germline ends came to 8 bases. CDR1 SGHTA and CDR2 FQGNSA come from the germline V gene. The CDR3 runs to 14 residues. The CDR3 region is CASSFGRTNYGYTF. The CDR3 nucleotides are TGTGCCAGCAGCTTTGGCAGGACTAACTATGGCTACACCTTC.

The chain is built from TRBV9 and TRBJ2-3; D is unresolved. The CDR3 covers 15 residues. CDR1 and CDR2 from the germline V gene are SGDLS and YYNGEE. V dropped 4 bases and J dropped 0 bases, with 12 bases sitting between them. In DNA, the CDR3 is TGTGCCAGCAGCTCTGAAGGGTACAGCACAGATACGCAGTATTTT. It translates to CASSSEGYSTDTQYF. Together with reference TRBV9 and TRBJ2-3, the CDR3 gives the full variable domain: DSGVTQTPKHLITATGQRVTLRCSPRSGDLSVYWYQQSLDQGLQFLIQYYNGEERAKGNILERFSAQQFPDLHSELNLSSLELGDSALYFCASSSEGYSTDTQYFGPGTRLTVL.

The gene calls are TRBV27 and TRBJ2-2, with 8 bases fitting TRBD2. J lost 6 bases, V lost 6 bases, and 9 bases had no gene match. Germline values: CDR1 MNHEY, CDR2 SMNVEV (reference sequence). The CDR3 contains 15 residues. CDR3 sequence (DNA): TGTGCCAGCAGGGGACTAGTTCTCCGGGCCGGGGAGCTGTTTTTT. Translating gives CASRGLVLRAGELFF.

V and J are TRBV7-2 and TRBJ1-5; no reliable D call. CDR1 and CDR2 from the germline V gene are SGHTA and FQGNSA. V was pared by 3 bases and J by 4 bases, with 13 bases between. The CDR3 has 15 amino acids. CDR3 nucleotide sequence: TGTGCCAGCAGCTTGACCGACGAAGTGAATCAGCCCCAGCATTTT. It translates to CASSLTDEVNQPQHF.

This chain joins TRBV13 and TRBJ2-5; D call uncertain. The CDR3 covers 13 residues. The V gene's germline CDR1 is PRHDT and CDR2 FYEKMQ (reference sequence). Trimming took off 2 bases at V and 5 bases at J, with 9 bases between the two ends. The CDR3 region is CASSLIPSETQYF. The CDR3 nucleotides read TGTGCCAGCAGCTTAATTCCAAGCGAGACCCAGTACTTC.

The chain links TRBV5-5 to TRBJ2-3; TRBD2 aligns across 11 bases. After removal of 5 bases from V and 3 bases from J, the junction contained 2 bases not matched to a gene. This CDR3 comprises 14 residues. The germline V gene encodes CDR1 SGHKS and CDR2 YYEKEE (reference sequence). CDR3 region: CASRRLAGTDTQYF. Here the CDR3 DNA reads TGTGCCAGCAGGAGACTAGCGGGAACAGATACGCAGTATTTT.

V is TRBV10-3 and J is TRBJ1-3; D is undetermined. The germline V and J ends were trimmed by 8 bases and 2 bases, with 16 bases remaining between them. Germline V CDR1 and CDR2: ENHRY, SYGVKD. The CDR3 consists of 15 residues. The CDR3: CAIRYSSQAGNTIYF. CDR3 coding DNA: TGTGCCATCCGGTACAGCTCCCAGGCTGGAAACACCATATATTTT.

The CDR3 DNA is TGTGCCACCAGTGAGGGCGTCAGCCAGCCCCAGCATTTT. It specifies CATSEGVSQPQHF. The chain carries TRBV24-1 and TRBJ1-5; D gene ambiguous. V was cut by 4 bases and J by 7 bases, with 10 bases left in between. CDR3 length: 13 amino acids. CDR1 is KGHDR, CDR2 SFDVKD, per germline.

The chain combines TRBV7-9 with TRBJ2-4, with 8 bases aligning to TRBD2. The CDR3 has 15 amino acids. The V and J ends lost 4 bases and 5 bases, in that order; junction bases with no gene match: 7. Germline CDR1 reads SEHNR; CDR2 reads FQNEAQ (reference sequence). CDR3 protein: CASSSPGLGQNIQYF. In DNA, the CDR3 is TGTGCCAGCAGCTCACCGGGACTAGGACAAAACATTCAGTACTTC.

This clone was observed a few times. The chain combines TRBV28 with TRBJ1-2, with a possible D match to TRBD1 (6 bases). The CDR3 has 16 residues. CDR1 is MDHEN and CDR2 is SYDVKM in the germline V gene. V was shortened by 1 base and J by 1 base, with 13 bases between the two germline ends. In nucleotides, the CDR3 is TGTGCCAGCAGTTTATCCTTAGGGGGGAATAACTATGGCTACACCTTC. Its translation is CASSLSLGGNNYGYTF.

The chain carries TRBV10-3 and TRBJ1-1; no definite D call. Germline V gene data show CDR1 as ENHRY and CDR2 as SYGVKD. Trimming stripped 5 bases from V and 2 bases from J, with 12 bases between. CDR3 length: 14 residues. This chain's CDR3 is CAISPDGSNTEAFF. The CDR3 DNA reads TGTGCCATCAGTCCGGACGGCTCTAACACTGAAGCTTTCTTT.

The V gene is TRBV7-2, the J gene TRBJ1-4; D not certain. This CDR3 comprises 15 residues. V was clipped by 2 bases and J by 0 bases, with 7 bases between them. Germline-derived CDR1 and CDR2 are SGHTA and FQGNSA. The DNA of the CDR3 is TGTGCCAGCAGCTTAATCCCAGCAACTAATGAAAAACTGTTTTTT. Protein: CASSLIPATNEKLFF.

This clone was found a few times. CDR3 in amino acids: CASSQYNSPLHF. CDR3 nucleotides: TGTGCCAGCAGCCAATATAATTCACCCCTCCACTTT. The V and J genes are TRBV3-1 (or the pseudogene TRBV3-2) and TRBJ1-6; D is uncertain. This CDR3 is built from 12 residues. Germline V lookup: CDR1 LGHDT, CDR2 YNNKEL (reference sequence). Trimming pared 2 bases from V and 4 bases from J, leaving 0 bases between.

The chain has TRBV7-9 and TRBJ2-5, with 8 bases aligning to TRBD1. The CDR3 is made up of 15 amino acids. V trimming: 6 bases; J trimming: 2 bases; junction bases outside the gene matches: 8. Germline lookup yields CDR1 SEHNR and CDR2 FQNEAQ (reference sequence). CDR3 DNA sequence: TGTGCCAGCAGGGGTCAGGGGGCGCGGCAAGAGACCCAGTACTTC. It encodes CASRGQGARQETQYF.

The chain has TRBV5-4 and TRBJ1-3; tentatively, D is TRBD1 (6 bases). CDR3 length: 14 residues. Germline CDR1 is SGHNT and CDR2 is YYREEE (reference sequence). Trimming took 3 bases from V and 2 from J, leaving 9 bases between them. CDR3 residues: CASSSQGAGNTIYF. The CDR3, as DNA: TGTGCCAGCAGCTCACAGGGAGCTGGAAACACCATATATTTT.

V and J are TRBV5-8 and TRBJ2-2, with 10 bases that match TRBD2. CDR3 length: 15 residues. V shed 3 bases and J 15 bases; nucleotides not matched to a gene: 14. Germline assignment: CDR1 SGHTS and CDR2 YDEGEE. CDR3 bases: TGTGCCAGCAGCTGGTGGACTAGCGGAGACCGGAGGGTGTTTTTT. This encodes CASSWWTSGDRRVFF.